This T cell receptor (beta chain) is from a study of blood T cell repertoires in COVID-19. The CDR3 has 16 amino acids. The germline gives CDR1 LGHNA, CDR2 YNFKEQ. V dropped 1 base and J dropped 4; count of bases not matched to a gene: 4. Sequencing used immunoSEQ multiplex PCR; TCRdb keeps in-frame clones, though not all of them. This sample has around 260,000 clones, with about nine tenths found just once. This chain links TRBV4-2 with TRBJ2-1; 10 nucleotides line up with TRBD2. The sequenced sample was peripheral blood. This clonotype originated in a man in his forties or fifties who had recovered from COVID-19. The CDR3 DNA reads as TGTGCCAGCAGCCAAGTAAGCGGGAGGGGTTACAATGAGCAGTTCTTC. Amino acids: CASSQVSGRGYNEQFF.